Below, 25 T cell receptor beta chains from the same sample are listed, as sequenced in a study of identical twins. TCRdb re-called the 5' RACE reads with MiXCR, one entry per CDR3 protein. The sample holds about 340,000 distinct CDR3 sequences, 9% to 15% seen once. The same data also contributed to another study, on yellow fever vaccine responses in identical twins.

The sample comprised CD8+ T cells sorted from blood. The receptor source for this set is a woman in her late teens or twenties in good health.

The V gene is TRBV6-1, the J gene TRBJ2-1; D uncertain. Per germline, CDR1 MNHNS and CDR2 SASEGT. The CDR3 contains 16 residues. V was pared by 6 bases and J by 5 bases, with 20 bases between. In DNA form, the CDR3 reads TGTGCCAGCAGCCCGACTGGTGTCCAACTACACAATGAGCAGTTCTTC. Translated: CASSPTGVQLHNEQFF.

The CDR3 DNA reads TGTGCCAGCAGCTTTGAGGGCTACGAGCAGTACTTC. Translated: CASSFEGYEQYF. This chain joins TRBV7-8 and TRBJ2-7; possibly TRBD2 for D (5 bases). Trimming took off 3 bases at V and 3 bases at J, with 6 bases between the two ends. This CDR3 is 12 amino acids long. The V gene's germline CDR1 is SGHVS and CDR2 FQNEAQ.

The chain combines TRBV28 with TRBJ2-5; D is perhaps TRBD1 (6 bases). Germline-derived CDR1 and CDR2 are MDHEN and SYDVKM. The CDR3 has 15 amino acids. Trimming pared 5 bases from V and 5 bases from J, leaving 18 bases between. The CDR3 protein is CASSPHMGAGETQYF. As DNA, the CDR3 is TGTGCCAGCAGTCCCCATATGGGGGCGGGTGAGACCCAGTACTTC. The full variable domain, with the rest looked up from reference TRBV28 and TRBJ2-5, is DVKVTQSSRYLVKRTGEKVFLECVQDMDHENMFWYRQDPGLGLRLIYFSYDVKMKEKGDIPEGYSVSREKKERFSLILESASTNQTSMYLCASSPHMGAGETQYFGPGTRLLVL.

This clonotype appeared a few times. The CDR3 sequence: CASSLGAIYEQYF. In DNA form, the CDR3 reads TGCGCCAGCAGCTTGGGAGCAATCTACGAGCAGTACTTC. The chain employs TRBV5-1 and TRBJ2-7; no clear D gene. The germline gives CDR1 SGHRS, CDR2 YFSETQ. The CDR3 runs to 13 residues. V lost 0 bases and J lost 3, with 7 bases in between.

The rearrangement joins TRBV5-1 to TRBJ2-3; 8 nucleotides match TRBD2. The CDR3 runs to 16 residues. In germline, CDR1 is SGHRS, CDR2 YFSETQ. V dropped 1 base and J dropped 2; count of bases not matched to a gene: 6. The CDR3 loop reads CASSLRGGPITDTQYF. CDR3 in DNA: TGCGCCAGCAGCTTGCGGGGGGGCCCTATCACAGATACGCAGTATTTT.

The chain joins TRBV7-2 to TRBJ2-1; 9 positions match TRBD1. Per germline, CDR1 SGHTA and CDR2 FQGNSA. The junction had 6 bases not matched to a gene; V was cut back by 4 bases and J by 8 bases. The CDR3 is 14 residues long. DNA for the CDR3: TGTGCCAGCAGCTCGATGGGACAGGGCCATGAGCAGTTCTTC. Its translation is CASSSMGQGHEQFF.

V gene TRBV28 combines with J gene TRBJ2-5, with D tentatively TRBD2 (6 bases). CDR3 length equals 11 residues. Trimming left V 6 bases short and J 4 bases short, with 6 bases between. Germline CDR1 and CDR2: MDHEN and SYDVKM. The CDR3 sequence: CASRLAETQYF. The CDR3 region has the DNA TGTGCCAGCAGACTAGCAGAGACCCAGTACTTC.

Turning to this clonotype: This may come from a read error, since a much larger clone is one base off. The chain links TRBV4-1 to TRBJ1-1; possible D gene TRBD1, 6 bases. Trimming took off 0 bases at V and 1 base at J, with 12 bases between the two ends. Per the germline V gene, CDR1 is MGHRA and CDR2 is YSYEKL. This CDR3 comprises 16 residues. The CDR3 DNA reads TGCGCCAGCAGCCAAGATCGGTACAGGGCGAACACTGAAGCTTTCTTT. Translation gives CASSQDRYRANTEAFF.

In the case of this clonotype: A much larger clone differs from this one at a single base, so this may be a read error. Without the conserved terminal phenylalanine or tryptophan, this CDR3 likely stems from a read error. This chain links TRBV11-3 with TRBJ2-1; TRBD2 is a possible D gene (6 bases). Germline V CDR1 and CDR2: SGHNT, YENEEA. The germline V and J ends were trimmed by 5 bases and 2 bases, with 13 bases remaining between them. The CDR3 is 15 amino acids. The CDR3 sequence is CASSQRESPYNEQFS. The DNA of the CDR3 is TGTGCCAGCAGCCAACGGGAGTCCCCCTACAATGAGCAGTTCTCC.

CDR3: CASSYSPDEGLYEQYF. Here the CDR3 DNA reads TGTGCCAGCAGTTACTCGCCAGACGAAGGACTCTACGAGCAGTACTTC. The chain links TRBV6-5 to TRBJ2-7; a possible D gene is TRBD2 (5 bases). This CDR3 has 16 residues. Deletions cut 0 bases from V and 3 bases from J, with 15 bases between. CDR1 is MNHEY, CDR2 SVGAGI, per germline.

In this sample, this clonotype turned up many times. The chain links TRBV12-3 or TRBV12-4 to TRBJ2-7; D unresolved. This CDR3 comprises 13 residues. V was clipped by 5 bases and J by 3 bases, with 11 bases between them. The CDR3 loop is CASSPGRNYEQYF. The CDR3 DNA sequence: TGTGCCAGCAGTCCCGGACGGAACTACGAGCAGTACTTC.

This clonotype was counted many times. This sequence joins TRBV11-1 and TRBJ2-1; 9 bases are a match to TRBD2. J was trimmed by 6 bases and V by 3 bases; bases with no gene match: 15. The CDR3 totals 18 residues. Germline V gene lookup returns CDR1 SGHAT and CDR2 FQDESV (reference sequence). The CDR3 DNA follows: TGTGCCAGCAGCTTGTTAGCTAGCGGGGCCTCCCGGTTCAATGAGCAGTTCTTC. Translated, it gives CASSLLASGASRFNEQFF.

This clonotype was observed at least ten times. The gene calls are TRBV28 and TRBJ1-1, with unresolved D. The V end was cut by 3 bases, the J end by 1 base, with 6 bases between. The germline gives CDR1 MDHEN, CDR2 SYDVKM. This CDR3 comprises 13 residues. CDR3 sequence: CASSFNPNTEAFF. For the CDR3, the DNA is TGTGCCAGCAGTTTTAACCCGAACACTGAAGCTTTCTTT.

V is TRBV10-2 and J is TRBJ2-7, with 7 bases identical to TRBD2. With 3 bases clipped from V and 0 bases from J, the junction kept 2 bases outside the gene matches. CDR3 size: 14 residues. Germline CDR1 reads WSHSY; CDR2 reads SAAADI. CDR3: CASSEGGSSYEQYV. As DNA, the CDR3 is TGCGCCAGCAGTGAAGGCGGGAGCTCCTACGAGCAGTACGTC.

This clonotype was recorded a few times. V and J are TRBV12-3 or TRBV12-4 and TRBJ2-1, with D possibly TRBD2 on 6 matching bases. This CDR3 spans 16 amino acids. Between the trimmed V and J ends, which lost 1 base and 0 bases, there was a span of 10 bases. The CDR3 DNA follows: TGTGCCAGCAGTTTAGGTTGGGACTCCTCCTACAATGAGCAGTTCTTC. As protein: CASSLGWDSSYNEQFF.

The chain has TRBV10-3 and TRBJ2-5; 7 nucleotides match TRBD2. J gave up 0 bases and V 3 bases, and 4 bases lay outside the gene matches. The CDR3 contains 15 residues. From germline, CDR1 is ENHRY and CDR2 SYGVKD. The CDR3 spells CAISDPGTNQETQYF. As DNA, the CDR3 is TGTGCCATCAGTGATCCGGGGACTAACCAAGAGACCCAGTACTTC.

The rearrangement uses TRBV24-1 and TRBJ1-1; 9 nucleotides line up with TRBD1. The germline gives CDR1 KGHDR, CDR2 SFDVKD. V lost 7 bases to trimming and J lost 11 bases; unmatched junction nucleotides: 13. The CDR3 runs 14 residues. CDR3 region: CATSPTGTGRGAFF. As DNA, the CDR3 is TGTGCCACCAGCCCAACCGGGACAGGGAGGGGCGCTTTCTTT.

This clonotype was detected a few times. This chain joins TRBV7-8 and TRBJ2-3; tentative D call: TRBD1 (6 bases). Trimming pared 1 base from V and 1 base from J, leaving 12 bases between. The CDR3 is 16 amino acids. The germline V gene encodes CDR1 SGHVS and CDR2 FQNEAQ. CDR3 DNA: TGTGCCAGCAGCTTAGTCAGGGGCGCTCGCACAGATACGCAGTATTTT. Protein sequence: CASSLVRGARTDTQYF.

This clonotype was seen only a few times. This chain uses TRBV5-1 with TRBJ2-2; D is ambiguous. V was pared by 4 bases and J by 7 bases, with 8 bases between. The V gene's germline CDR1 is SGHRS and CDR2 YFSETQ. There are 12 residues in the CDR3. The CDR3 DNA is TGCGCCAGCAGCGTTGACCGCGGGGAGCTGTTTTTT. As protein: CASSVDRGELFF.

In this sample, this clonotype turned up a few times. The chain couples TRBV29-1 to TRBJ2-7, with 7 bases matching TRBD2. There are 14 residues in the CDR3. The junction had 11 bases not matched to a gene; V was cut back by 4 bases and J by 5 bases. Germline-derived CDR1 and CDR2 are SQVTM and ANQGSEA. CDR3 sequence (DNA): TGCAGCGTTGTGGCGATGACTGGACTAGACGAGCAGTACTTC. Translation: CSVVAMTGLDEQYF.

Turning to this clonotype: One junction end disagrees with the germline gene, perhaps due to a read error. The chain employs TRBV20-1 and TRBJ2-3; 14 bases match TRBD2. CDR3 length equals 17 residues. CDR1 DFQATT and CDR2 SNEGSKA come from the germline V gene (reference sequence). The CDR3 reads CCATGTSGSSRTDTQYF. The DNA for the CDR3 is TGCTGTGCAACCGGGACTAGCGGGAGTTCCCGCACAGATACGCAGTATTTT.

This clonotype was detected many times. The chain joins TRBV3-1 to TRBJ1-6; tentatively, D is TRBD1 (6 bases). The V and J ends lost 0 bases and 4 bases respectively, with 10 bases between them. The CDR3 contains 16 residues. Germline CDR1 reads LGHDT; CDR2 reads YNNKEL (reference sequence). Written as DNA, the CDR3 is TGTGCCAGCAGCCAAGATACAGGGTCGTATAATTCACCCCTCCACTTT. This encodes CASSQDTGSYNSPLHF.

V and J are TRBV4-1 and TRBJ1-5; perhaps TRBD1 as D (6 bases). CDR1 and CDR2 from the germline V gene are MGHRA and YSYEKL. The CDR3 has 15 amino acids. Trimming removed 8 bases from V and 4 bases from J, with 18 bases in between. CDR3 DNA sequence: TGCGCCAGCGCCCATGCGGACAGCAATAATCAGCCCCAGCATTTT. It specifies CASAHADSNNQPQHF.

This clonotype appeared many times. DNA for the CDR3: TGTGCCAGCAGTTTAGCACTAGGGAACCCCAGGGCTTCCGGGGAGCTGTTTTTT. Protein product: CASSLALGNPRASGELFF. The chain recombines TRBV12-3 or TRBV12-4 with TRBJ2-2; perhaps D is TRBD1 or TRBD2 (5 bases each). Trimming stripped 0 bases from V and 6 bases from J, with 20 bases between. This CDR3 comprises 18 residues.

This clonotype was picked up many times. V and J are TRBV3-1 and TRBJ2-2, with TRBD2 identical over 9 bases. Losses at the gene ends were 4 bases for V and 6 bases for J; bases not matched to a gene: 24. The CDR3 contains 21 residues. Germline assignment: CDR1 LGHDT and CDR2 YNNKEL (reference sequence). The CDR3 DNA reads TGTGCCAGCAGCCTCAAGATCGAGACTGTACTAGCGGGCGTCCATCCCGGGGAGCTGTTTTTT. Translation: CASSLKIETVLAGVHPGELFF. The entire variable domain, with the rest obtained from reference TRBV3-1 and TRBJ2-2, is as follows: DTAVSQTPKYLVTQMGNDKSIKCEQNLGHDTMYWYKQDSKKFLKIMFSYNNKELIINETVPNRFSPKSPDKAHLNLHINSLELGDSAVYFCASSLKIETVLAGVHPGELFFGEGSRLTVL.